The source of this T cell receptor (beta chain) is a study of radiotherapy plus CTLA-4 blockade in lung cancer. About the study: Overall, 18% of patients showed an objective response, while 31% attained disease control.

Concerning this clone itself: Its antigen is still unknown.

Sequencing used immunoSEQ multiplex PCR; TCRdb keeps in-frame clones, though not all of them. The data show more than 25,000 clones, roughly three quarters seen once. Receiving focal radiation plus CTLA-4 blockade with ipilimumab were patients who had chemo-refractory metastatic non-small-cell lung cancer. General study findings and limits: Subsequent to radiotherapy plus ipilimumab, tumor-derived TCR clones underwent expansion in blood. Dynamics of early blood T cell clones, together with interferon-beta, were reportedly the best predictors of response.

V lost 3 bases and J 10 bases, leaving 16 bases between the germline ends. The germline V gene encodes CDR1 SGHVS and CDR2 FQNEAQ. The CDR3 spans 15 residues. The receptor was isolated from a human donor with non-small cell lung cancer that progressed on radiotherapy plus ipilimumab. The specimen comprised peripheral blood, sampled from a patient treated with radiotherapy plus ipilimumab. The V gene is TRBV7-8, the J gene TRBJ1-6, with a weak D call TRBD1 (6 bases). CDR3 loop: CASSFLTGQGSPLHF. In DNA form, the CDR3 reads TGTGCCAGCAGCTTCCTTACAGGGCAAGGCTCACCCCTCCACTTT.